This paragraph covers one T cell receptor beta chain sequence. The antigen remains unidentified. The data derive from a study of T cells after posttransplantation cyclophosphamide. Clones were read by immunoSEQ multiplex PCR, and TCRdb kept only the in-frame ones, dropping some. The data show about 11,000 clones, about 95% seen once. Study-wide results and limits: Later post-transplant blood repertoires were often dominated by donor CD8+ memory clones.

The source of this sequence is a man aged 30 to 45 in good health and a related stem cell transplant donor. Sequenced material: naive CD8+ T cells sorted from PBMCs.

The CDR3 DNA reads as TGCAGCGTCGTTCGGGAGAGCTCCTACAATGAGCAGTTCTTC. It translates to CSVVRESSYNEQFF. The chain employs TRBV29-1 and TRBJ2-1; D is perhaps TRBD2 (6 bases). Germline CDR1 reads SQVTM; CDR2 reads ANQGSEA. The CDR3 consists of 14 residues. The germline V and J ends were trimmed by 6 bases and 0 bases, with 12 bases remaining between them.